These 24 T cell receptor beta chains originate from one sample sequenced in a study of cytomegalovirus exposure and HLA in healthy donors. 13 Jbeta primers and 60 Vbeta primers were used for the PCR. Only in-frame clones appear in the TCRdb table, and some are missing; sequencing was by immunoSEQ multiplex PCR. This table has about 100,000 clones, around 84% appearing once. The specimen sequenced was PBMCs. The receptors derive from a young woman in good health and CMV-seronegative.

The CDR3 protein is CASSSNQVEAFF. The CDR3 DNA reads TGTGCCAGTAGTTCAAATCAGGTGGAAGCTTTCTTT. The rearrangement links TRBV19 to TRBJ1-1; no firm D call. V gave up 5 bases and J gave up 8 bases, with 12 bases separating them. The CDR3 is made up of 12 amino acids. Germline-derived CDR1 and CDR2 are LNHDA and SQIVND (reference sequence).

This clone was picked up one time. V and J are TRBV13 and TRBJ2-7; 15 nucleotides match TRBD2. The trim removed 3 bases at V and 5 bases at J, leaving 2 bases unmatched. CDR1 and CDR2 (germline): PRHDT, FYEKMQ (reference sequence). CDR3 size: 15 residues. Written as DNA, the CDR3 is TGTGCCAGCAGCTTTGGACTAGCGGGAGGGCACGAGCAGTACTTC. Amino acids: CASSFGLAGGHEQYF.

V gene TRBV27 combines with J gene TRBJ1-2; 7 positions match TRBD1. This CDR3 comprises 15 residues. V shed 0 bases, J shed 1 base, and the junction held 2 bases outside the gene matches. The germline CDR1 and CDR2 sequences are MNHEY and SMNVEV (reference sequence). CDR3 region: CASSLSGGFNYGYTF. CDR3 DNA sequence: TGTGCCAGCAGTTTATCAGGGGGCTTTAACTATGGCTACACCTTC.

The chain recombines TRBV7-9 with TRBJ2-1, with 10 bases aligning to TRBD1. V dropped 5 bases and J dropped 5; count of bases not matched to a gene: 6. The germline gives CDR1 SEHNR, CDR2 FQNEAQ (reference sequence). The CDR3 spans 15 residues. The CDR3 DNA reads TGTGCCAGCAGCGCCCGGGACAGGGGCCACAATGAGCAGTTCTTC. It translates to CASSARDRGHNEQFF.

The chain combines TRBV30 with TRBJ2-5; 7 nucleotides line up with TRBD1. CDR1 is GTSNPN and CDR2 is SVGIG in the germline V gene (reference sequence). Germline trimming cut 3 bases from V and 5 bases from J; bases unmatched to any gene: 21. The CDR3 sequence is 18 residues long. DNA for the CDR3: TGTGCCTGGAGGTCAGGGGGATTAGCGTGGTCGACGAGGGAGACCCAGTACTTC. The encoded protein is CAWRSGGLAWSTRETQYF.

The V and J genes are TRBV9 and TRBJ2-7; 8 bases are shared with TRBD2. The J segment lost 3 bases and the V segment lost 4 bases, leaving 6 bases of the junction unmatched. Germline V gives CDR1 SGDLS, CDR2 YYNGEE. This CDR3 region has 14 residues. The CDR3 protein is CASSRGLEVYEQYF. The CDR3, as DNA: TGTGCCAGCAGCAGGGGACTAGAGGTCTACGAGCAGTACTTC.

This sequence joins TRBV6-4 and TRBJ2-3; possibly TRBD2 for D (6 bases). Germline CDR1 MRHNA, CDR2 SNTAGT. The CDR3 loop spans 15 amino acids. V was shortened by 2 bases and J by 1 base, with 10 bases between the two germline ends. CDR3 DNA sequence: TGTGCCAGCAGTGACGGGGACTCTGGCACAGATACGCAGTATTTT. This gives the protein CASSDGDSGTDTQYF.

The V and J genes are TRBV2 and TRBJ2-7, with 9 bases lining up with TRBD1. CDR1 is SNHLY and CDR2 is FYNNEI in the germline V gene. Trimming removed 6 bases from V and 3 bases from J; junction bases left unmatched: 12. This CDR3 has 16 amino acids. The CDR3 DNA follows: TGTGCCAGCAGGGAAATTGGCCGGGACAGGGACTACGAGCAGTACTTC. Amino acids: CASREIGRDRDYEQYF.

V usage is TRBV5-6 and J usage is TRBJ1-4; weak D call: TRBD1 (6 bases). The germline CDR1 and CDR2 sequences are SGHDT and YYEEEE. The CDR3 runs to 15 residues. V was cut by 4 bases and J by 4 bases, with 14 bases left in between. The CDR3 nucleotides read TGTGCCAGCAGCACCTGGACAGCGAATAATGAAAAACTGTTTTTT. Translating it yields CASSTWTANNEKLFF.

The chain couples TRBV6-6 to TRBJ1-1; TRBD1 aligns across 7 bases. The V gene end was trimmed by 5 bases and the J gene end by 1 base; junction bases not matched to a gene: 4. The CDR3 contains 14 residues. The germline V gene encodes CDR1 MNHNY and CDR2 SVGAGI (reference sequence). CDR3 nucleotide sequence: TGTGCCAGCAGTCCGAACAGGGGGAACACTGAAGCTTTCTTT. It is translated as CASSPNRGNTEAFF.

In the case of this clone: One end of the junction is discordant with germline, which a read error may explain. Other nucleotide sequences in the sample specify the same CDR3. This chain uses TRBV4-1 with TRBJ1-2, with D unresolved. The V gene's germline CDR1 is MGHRA and CDR2 YSYEKL. This CDR3 is built from 15 residues. CDR3 sequence: CASSQDGSRYYGYTF. The CDR3 bases are TGTGCCAGCAGCCAAGATGGCTCCCGCTACTATGGCTACACCTTC.

This chain joins TRBV7-3 and TRBJ1-1, with D unclear. Per germline, CDR1 SGHTA and CDR2 FQGTGA. V was clipped by 2 bases and J by 1 base, with 11 bases between them. The CDR3 contains 15 residues. The CDR3 DNA follows: TGTGCCAGCAGCTTAGATAGCTCGGGGAACACTGAAGCTTTCTTT. This gives the protein CASSLDSSGNTEAFF.

This chain uses TRBV4-3 with TRBJ2-5; 11 nucleotides align to TRBD1. The trim removed 4 bases at V and 3 bases at J, leaving 10 bases unmatched. The CDR3 is 17 amino acids. The germline V gene encodes CDR1 LGHNA and CDR2 YSLEER. Here the CDR3 DNA reads TGCGCCAGCAGCCTCGGACAGGGGGCAGGGATGGAAGAGACCCAGTACTTC. This sequence encodes CASSLGQGAGMEETQYF.

The chain uses TRBV27 and TRBJ2-1; possible D gene TRBD2, 6 bases. Trimming pared 4 bases from V and 9 bases from J, leaving 13 bases between. The germline gives CDR1 MNHEY, CDR2 SMNVEV (reference sequence). CDR3 length: 13 residues. The CDR3 coding sequence is TGTGCCAGCAGTTCTTCCACAGCGGGTGAGCAGTTCTTC. This translates into CASSSSTAGEQFF.

The rearrangement joins TRBV20-1 to TRBJ1-2; possibly TRBD1 for D (6 bases). The CDR3 is 11 residues long. Germline CDR1 DFQATT, CDR2 SNEGSKA (reference sequence). CDR3 sequence reads: CRGAPNYGYTF. The CDR3 DNA reads as TGCAGGGGGGCCCCGAACTATGGCTACACCTTC.

The gene calls are TRBV11-2 and TRBJ2-2; D gene ambiguous. The germline V and J ends were trimmed by 10 bases and 1 base, with 13 bases remaining between them. This CDR3 contains 14 residues. Per the germline V gene, CDR1 is SGHAT and CDR2 is FQNNGV. The chain's CDR3 is CATPPPVNTGELFF. The CDR3 DNA sequence: TGTGCCACCCCCCCTCCGGTGAACACCGGGGAGCTGTTTTTT.

The gene calls are TRBV4-3 and TRBJ1-1; a weak D match, TRBD1 (5 bases). The CDR3 is made up of 13 amino acids. Per the germline V gene, CDR1 is LGHNA and CDR2 is YSLEER. Trimming took off 1 base at V and 4 bases at J, with 7 bases between the two ends. CDR3 region: CASSQGRVTEAFF. CDR3 DNA sequence: TGCGCCAGCAGCCAAGGCAGGGTCACTGAAGCTTTCTTT.

CDR3 sequence: CASSLTGTSGVMGTQYF. The CDR3 nucleotides are TGTGCCAGCAGCCTAACCGGGACTAGCGGGGTCATGGGTACGCAGTATTTT. The chain couples TRBV4-2 to TRBJ2-3; 13 nucleotides line up with TRBD2. The germline V gene has CDR1 LGHNA and CDR2 YNFKEQ. The CDR3 totals 17 residues. J gave up 8 bases and V 4 bases, and 12 bases lay outside the gene matches.

This chain connects TRBV4-3 to TRBJ2-2; the match to TRBD1 covers 9 bases. The CDR3 covers 16 residues. Germline assignment: CDR1 LGHNA and CDR2 YSLEER. The ends lost 4 bases at V and 5 bases at J; junction bases unmatched: 8. The chain's CDR3 is CASSRTGGARTGELFF. CDR3 DNA sequence: TGCGCCAGCAGCCGTACAGGGGGCGCGAGGACCGGGGAGCTGTTTTTT.

The chain links TRBV5-1 to TRBJ2-3, with TRBD1 identical over 7 bases. The CDR3 length is 16 residues. With 4 bases clipped from V and 1 base from J, the junction kept 9 bases outside the gene matches. CDR1 is SGHRS, CDR2 YFSETQ, per germline. The CDR3 sequence: CASSDRDSPRTDTQYF. The DNA of the CDR3 is TGCGCCAGCAGCGACCGGGACAGCCCTCGCACAGATACGCAGTATTTT.

The chain recombines TRBV25-1 with TRBJ2-2; the match to TRBD1 covers 8 bases. J was trimmed by 7 bases and V by 4 bases; bases with no gene match: 8. This CDR3 is 15 amino acids long. Germline V gives CDR1 MGHDK, CDR2 SYGVNS. The CDR3 region is CASSASLRGLGELFF. The CDR3 nucleotides read TGTGCCAGCAGTGCCTCCCTCAGGGGGCTCGGGGAGCTGTTTTTT.

The gene calls are TRBV5-1 and TRBJ1-6; D is ambiguous. CDR1 and CDR2 (germline): SGHRS, YFSETQ. The length of the CDR3 is 17 residues. Trimming pared 7 bases from V and 6 bases from J, leaving 23 bases between. The CDR3 is CASAGQPSGNGNSPLHF. The CDR3 DNA follows: TGCGCCAGCGCGGGCCAACCGAGTGGGAACGGTAATTCACCCCTCCACTTT.

This chain joins TRBV7-8 and TRBJ2-1, with 7 bases identical to TRBD2. With V trimmed by 5 bases and J by 6 bases, 10 bases remained unmatched. Germline V CDR1 and CDR2: SGHVS, FQNEAQ. The CDR3 is 15 amino acids. The CDR3 reads CASSARDYTRNEQFF. In nucleotides, the CDR3 is TGTGCCAGCAGCGCCCGGGACTACACGCGCAATGAGCAGTTCTTC.

The genes are TRBV5-1 and TRBJ2-5; D is perhaps TRBD2 (6 bases). Trimming removed 0 bases from V and 3 bases from J, with 9 bases in between. The CDR3 has 14 amino acids. From germline, CDR1 is SGHRS and CDR2 YFSETQ. DNA of the CDR3: TGCGCCAGCAGCTTGGCCCCGGGGGAAGAGACCCAGTACTTC. Translating gives CASSLAPGEETQYF.